The clone carrying this T cell receptor beta chain was observed a few times. Its target is unknown. The data were obtained in a study of radiation and T cells in renal cell carcinoma. Across the study: Nephrectomy followed 15 Gy stereotactic body radiation by 4 weeks. The study's findings and limits: No pretreatment tumor biopsies were available for baseline clonotypes. From baseline, blood top tumor clonotypes peaked at 2 weeks post-radiation.

V dropped 3 bases and J dropped 1 base, with 6 bases sitting between them. Germline V gene data show CDR1 as LNHDA and CDR2 as SQIVND (reference sequence). The CDR3 is made up of 13 amino acids. Time point: baseline pretreatment blood. As for treatment: 15 Gy SBRT to primary tumor, nephrectomy 4 weeks later. Libraries were prepared by immunoSEQ multiplex PCR; TCRdb keeps only in-frame clonotypes and omits some of them. Of some 100,000 clones listed, over 65% are singletons. This chain links TRBV19 with TRBJ1-1; D remains ambiguous. This sequence was found in a man aged 55-75 years with renal cell carcinoma. The material was blood, obtained from a patient whose treatment included radiotherapy and nephrectomy. This CDR3 is CASSMGRNTEAFF. The CDR3, as DNA: TGTGCCAGTAGTATGGGCAGGAACACTGAAGCTTTCTTT.